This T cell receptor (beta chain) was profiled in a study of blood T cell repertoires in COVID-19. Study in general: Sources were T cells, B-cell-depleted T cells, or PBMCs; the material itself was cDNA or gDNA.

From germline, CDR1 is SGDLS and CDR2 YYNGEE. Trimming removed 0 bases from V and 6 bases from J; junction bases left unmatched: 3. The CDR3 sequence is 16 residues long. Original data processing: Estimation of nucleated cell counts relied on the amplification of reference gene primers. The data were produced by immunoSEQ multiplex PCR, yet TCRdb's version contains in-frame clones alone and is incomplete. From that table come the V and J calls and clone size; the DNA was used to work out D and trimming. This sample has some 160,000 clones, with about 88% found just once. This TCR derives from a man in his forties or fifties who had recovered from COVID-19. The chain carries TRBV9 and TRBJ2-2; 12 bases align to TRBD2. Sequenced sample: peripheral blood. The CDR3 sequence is CASSVASGGAAGELFF. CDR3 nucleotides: TGTGCCAGCAGCGTAGCTAGCGGGGGGGCCGCCGGGGAGCTGTTTTTT.